This T cell receptor (beta chain) originates from a study of blood T cell repertoires in COVID-19. At the level of the study: There were acute and convalescent COVID-19 samples, and they came from the United States, Italy and Spain. PBMCs, B-cell-depleted T cells, or T cells provided the cDNA or gDNA that made up the material.

Per the original methods: Amplification of reference gene primers provided the estimated nucleated cell counts. The assay was immunoSEQ multiplex PCR, and TCRdb's table has in-frame clones only and misses some. V, J and clone size are those of that table, while D and trimming were read from the DNA. The table includes a few hundred thousand clones, around nine tenths detected once. The CDR3 runs 14 residues. Germline-derived CDR1 and CDR2 are SGHVS and FQNEAQ. The V end lost 6 bases, the J end lost 3 bases, and 13 bases lay between the germline ends. The rearrangement uses TRBV7-8 and TRBJ2-3, with D unclear. The TCR originated in a middle-aged man who had recovered from COVID-19. Sequencing was done on a sample of peripheral blood. Written as DNA, the CDR3 is TGTGCCAGCAGGCAGCGAACCAAAACAGATACGCAGTATTTT. Amino acid sequence: CASRQRTKTDTQYF.